The 18 T cell receptor beta chains presented below share a single source sample, sequenced in a study of CD8+ T cells in alopecia areata. Noted treatment: oral pan-JAK inhibitor, 5-10 mg twice daily. TCR sequencing used cDNA made by reverse transcription of extracted RNA. Clones were sequenced by immunoSEQ multiplex PCR, and TCRdb holds only the in-frame ones, with some missing. This sample carries approximately 210,000 clones, 64% of them seen once, and the ten largest clones take more than 3.5%. The material sequenced was CD4+ T cells sorted from blood, taken at week 4, from a patient treated with tofacitinib. The receptors were sampled from a human donor with alopecia areata.

This clone was picked up a small number of times. The chain has TRBV29-1 and TRBJ1-1; TRBD1 matches 7 bases. The germline gives CDR1 SQVTM, CDR2 ANQGSEA. The CDR3 is 13 residues long. J gave up 0 bases and V 6 bases, and 4 bases lay outside the gene matches. CDR3 nucleotides: TGCAGCGTGGGGGACAGTCTGAACACTGAAGCTTTCTTT. Residues: CSVGDSLNTEAFF. The full variable domain, with the rest looked up from reference TRBV29-1 and TRBJ1-1, is SAVISQKPSRDICQRGTSLTIQCQVDSQVTMMFWYRQQPGQSLTLIATANQGSEATYESGFVIDKFPISRPNLTFSTLTVSNMSPEDSSIYLCSVGDSLNTEAFFGQGTRLTVV.

This chain joins TRBV7-9 and TRBJ1-6; no firm D call. V lost 7 bases, J lost 9 bases, and 13 bases lay in between. There are 13 residues in the CDR3. In germline, CDR1 is SEHNR, CDR2 FQNEAQ (reference sequence). CDR3 sequence: CASNQGYGSPLHF. The CDR3 DNA sequence: TGTGCCAGCAACCAAGGGTATGGTTCACCCCTCCACTTT.

The CDR3 here is CASSNPQARATYEQYF. The CDR3 DNA reads as TGTGCCAGCAGCAATCCTCAGGCAAGAGCCACCTACGAGCAGTACTTC. The V call is TRBV7-9, the J call TRBJ2-7; unclear D gene. CDR1 is SEHNR and CDR2 is FQNEAQ in the germline V gene (reference sequence). The CDR3 contains 16 residues. V shed 5 bases and J shed 2 bases, with 19 bases lying between them.

This clone was picked up a small number of times. This chain joins TRBV29-1 and TRBJ1-2, with D unclear. CDR3 length equals 14 residues. The V and J ends lost 3 bases and 5 bases respectively, with 16 bases between them. From germline, CDR1 is SQVTM and CDR2 ANQGSEA. In DNA, the CDR3 is TGCAGCGTTGACGCTCCAGCGGGCCGGTATGGCTACACCTTC. It codes for CSVDAPAGRYGYTF.

The chain is built from TRBV29-1 and TRBJ1-1; D ambiguous. Germline lookup yields CDR1 SQVTM and CDR2 ANQGSEA. The CDR3 is 13 amino acids. The ends were cut back, 5 bases at V and 1 base at J, with 11 bases in the middle. CDR3 region: CSVSNNPNTEAFF. DNA of the CDR3: TGCAGCGTTTCGAATAACCCGAACACTGAAGCTTTCTTT.

This clone appeared a single time. The V and J genes are TRBV11-1 and TRBJ2-2, with TRBD2 identical over 8 bases. V dropped 7 bases and J dropped 1; count of bases not matched to a gene: 5. Germline assignment: CDR1 SGHAT and CDR2 FQDESV (reference sequence). The CDR3 contains 15 residues. In DNA form, the CDR3 reads TGTGCCAGCAAAGGTCTAGCGGGGAACACCGGGGAGCTGTTTTTT. Translated, it gives CASKGLAGNTGELFF.

The chain carries TRBV9 and TRBJ1-1, with no clear D. Trimming removed 3 bases at V and 5 bases at J, with 17 bases between. Germline loops: CDR1 SGDLS, CDR2 YYNGEE. The CDR3 is 15 residues long. The CDR3 loop is CASSAMVTSGTEAFF. The CDR3 nucleotides read TGTGCCAGCAGCGCAATGGTCACGTCGGGGACTGAAGCTTTCTTT. The variable domain in full, with the rest retrieved from reference TRBV9 and TRBJ1-1, is DSGVTQTPKHLITATGQRVTLRCSPRSGDLSVYWYQQSLDQGLQFLIQYYNGEERAKGNILERFSAQQFPDLHSELNLSSLELGDSALYFCASSAMVTSGTEAFFGQGTRLTVV.

The J gene is TRBJ2-3, the V gene TRBV4-1, with D unclear. The CDR3 runs 16 residues. Germline V gene lookup returns CDR1 MGHRA and CDR2 YSYEKL. V was trimmed by 4 bases and J by 6 bases, leaving 20 bases between them. The CDR3 DNA is TGCGCCAGCAGCCCCCCACGCGGAGTGCCAAGGGATACGCAGTATTTT. Encoded protein: CASSPPRGVPRDTQYF.

This chain links TRBV7-9 with TRBJ1-1; no definite D call. CDR1 is SEHNR and CDR2 is FQNEAQ in the germline V gene (reference sequence). V dropped 2 bases and J dropped 0 bases, with 7 bases sitting between them. The CDR3 loop spans 14 amino acids. The CDR3: CASSLLTVNTEAFF. CDR3 nucleotide sequence: TGTGCCAGCAGCTTATTGACGGTGAACACTGAAGCTTTCTTT. The variable domain in full, with the rest retrieved from reference TRBV7-9 and TRBJ1-1, is DTGVSQNPRHKITKRGQNVTFRCDPISEHNRLYWYRQTLGQGPEFLTYFQNEAQLEKSRLLSDRFSAERPKGSFSTLEIQRTEQGDSAMYLCASSLLTVNTEAFFGQGTRLTVV.

This clone was seen just once. The V gene is TRBV7-2, the J gene TRBJ2-7, with 10 bases matching TRBD2. Germline-derived CDR1 and CDR2 are SGHTA and FQGNSA. With 6 bases clipped from V and 0 bases from J, the junction kept 5 bases outside the gene matches. CDR3 size: 15 residues. The CDR3 here is CASRIAGGSSYEQYF. The CDR3, as DNA: TGTGCCAGCAGGATAGCGGGGGGAAGCTCCTACGAGCAGTACTTC.

This clone showed up just a few times. The chain employs TRBV5-4 and TRBJ1-2; D is possibly TRBD1 (5 bases). With 4 bases removed from V and 6 bases from J, the gap between germline ends came to 19 bases. In germline, CDR1 is SGHNT, CDR2 YYREEE (reference sequence). This CDR3 is 15 amino acids long. The CDR3 coding sequence is TGTGCCAGCAGCCCGGGTGGAGGGACGGCGCATGGCTACACCTTC. Its protein is CASSPGGGTAHGYTF.

V gene TRBV15 combines with J gene TRBJ1-2; D not resolved. V was clipped by 3 bases and J by 8 bases, with 19 bases between them. Germline V gene data show CDR1 as LNHNV and CDR2 as YYDKDF (reference sequence). This CDR3 comprises 15 residues. DNA for the CDR3: TGTGCCACCAGCAGCCCCAAGGAGGGCGCATGGGGCTACACCTTC. This gives the protein CATSSPKEGAWGYTF. Full variable domain (outside the CDR3, taken from reference TRBV15 and TRBJ1-2): DAMVIQNPRYQVTQFGKPVTLSCSQTLNHNVMYWYQQKSSQAPKLLFHYYDKDFNNEADTPDNFQSRRPNTSFCFLDIRSPGLGDTAMYLCATSSPKEGAWGYTFGSGTRLTVV.

This clone was observed a few times. The chain links TRBV25-1 to TRBJ2-3, with TRBD2 identical over 13 bases. The CDR3 has 18 residues. V gave up 0 bases and J gave up 4 bases; unmatched junction bases: 7. Germline CDR1 MGHDK, CDR2 SYGVNS. The CDR3 nucleotides are TGTGCCAGCAGTGAATATAGGACTAGCGGGGGCCTCCCAGATACGCAGTATTTT. It yields the protein CASSEYRTSGGLPDTQYF.

V gene TRBV30 combines with J gene TRBJ1-1, with 8 positions matching TRBD1. With V trimmed by 0 bases and J by 0 bases, 21 bases remained unmatched. Germline lookup yields CDR1 GTSNPN and CDR2 SVGIG (reference sequence). The CDR3 covers 21 residues. The CDR3 reads CAWSVISLGTGSRLMNTEAFF. The CDR3, as DNA: TGTGCCTGGAGTGTAATATCGCTGGGGACAGGCTCTCGACTGATGAACACTGAAGCTTTCTTT.

V usage is TRBV27 and J usage is TRBJ1-3; D gene uncertain. The germline V gene encodes CDR1 MNHEY and CDR2 SMNVEV (reference sequence). This CDR3 has 15 residues. Trimming shortened V by 6 bases and J by 2 bases, and 14 bases separated the two germline ends. The CDR3 spells CASRPLGVAGNTIYF. CDR3 DNA: TGTGCCAGCAGGCCCCTTGGGGTTGCTGGAAACACCATATATTTT.

This clone was detected only a few times. The chain recombines TRBV6-1 with TRBJ1-1; D may be TRBD1 (6 bases). V was shortened by 4 bases and J by 0 bases, with 12 bases between the two germline ends. In germline, CDR1 is MNHNS, CDR2 SASEGT. This CDR3 spans 15 amino acids. Here the CDR3 reads CASSAGAGMNTEAFF. CDR3 DNA sequence: TGTGCCAGCAGTGCGGGGGCTGGCATGAACACTGAAGCTTTCTTT.

The chain has TRBV15 and TRBJ2-7; 7 bases line up with TRBD1. Germline CDR1 is LNHNV and CDR2 is YYDKDF (reference sequence). This CDR3 region has 13 residues. V shed 9 bases, J shed 1 base, and the junction held 6 bases outside the gene matches. CDR3 region: CATRQGASYEQYF. The CDR3 bases are TGTGCCACAAGACAGGGAGCTTCCTACGAGCAGTACTTC.

This rearrangement joins TRBV11-2 to TRBJ2-2; tentatively, D is TRBD2 (5 bases). The germline V gene has CDR1 SGHAT and CDR2 FQNNGV. Trimming cost V 8 bases and J 13 bases, with 14 bases left between them. This CDR3 contains 11 residues. CDR3 nucleotide sequence: TGTGCCAGCTTTTCGCGAGGGCGGCTGTTTTTT. Amino acid sequence: CASFSRGRLFF.